This T cell receptor (beta chain) is from a study of T cells in Graves' hyperthyroidism and ophthalmopathy. The diagnoses drew upon clinical symptoms, serum thyroxine and TRAb, thyroid ultrasound and orbital computed tomography. Germline V gene sequence: CDR1 MNHNS, CDR2 SASEGT. Germline trimming cut 5 bases from V and 5 bases from J; bases unmatched to any gene: 11. This CDR3 comprises 16 residues. The sample holds many counts of this clonotype. Researchers amplified the TCR beta CDR3 regions from RNA transcripts. Researchers ran a first-round RT-PCR on the TCR CDR3 using the HTBI primer set. TCRdb re-derived calls from the multiplex PCR reads in MiXCR, one entry per CDR3 protein. This table has about 340,000 distinct CDR3 sequences, about 21% appearing once.

The source is a woman in her fifties or sixties with Graves' hyperthyroidism. V is TRBV6-1 and J is TRBJ2-1; 8 bases align to TRBD2. Material: blood. The CDR3 coding sequence is TGTGCCAGCAGTTACCCCCGGGGGGGGCAACACAATGAGCAGTTCTTC. It is translated as CASSYPRGGQHNEQFF.